This T cell receptor beta chain was recovered during a study of control samples from healthy donors and cancer patients. Germline assignment: CDR1 SQVTM and CDR2 ANQGSEA. V was trimmed by 5 bases and J by 1 base, leaving 14 bases between them. CDR3 length: 14 amino acids. Measured with immunoSEQ multiplex PCR; TCRdb has only the in-frame clones, and not every one. This sample yields 35,000 to 45,000 clones, of which over 80% are seen a single time; 47% belongs to the top ten. The gene calls are TRBV29-1 and TRBJ2-5; D remains unclear. This receptor was obtained from a man aged 60 to 69 in good health. The sample consisted of blood. The chain's CDR3 is CSVLLTDIQETQYF. Written as DNA, the CDR3 is TGCAGCGTTCTACTTACCGACATCCAAGAGACCCAGTACTTC.